This paragraph covers one TCR beta chain sequence. This entry comes from a study of T cell responses to AZD1222 COVID-19 vaccine. The trim removed 2 bases at V and 4 bases at J, leaving 3 bases unmatched. Germline V gene data show CDR1 as SGDLS and CDR2 as YYNGEE. The CDR3 runs 13 residues. Some clones are missing from TCRdb's copy, which holds only in-frame ones; the method was immunoSEQ multiplex PCR. The profile shows around 94,000 clones, about 85% of them singletons. This sequence originates from an adult in good health. The chain uses TRBV9 and TRBJ2-7; 7 bases are a match to TRBD2. The specimen was peripheral blood, collected on day 0 of AZD1222 vaccination. DNA of the CDR3: TGTGCCAGCAGCGTGGGGGGGTTTTACGAGCAGTACTTC. Translation gives CASSVGGFYEQYF.